This passage covers 20 T cell receptor beta chains from one sample sequenced in a study of blood T cell repertoires in COVID-19. Sequencing used immunoSEQ multiplex PCR; TCRdb keeps in-frame clones, though not all of them. The data hold around 200,000 clones, with around 83% observed a single time. Sequences were obtained from peripheral blood. These receptors all stem from a man in his forties with active or convalescent COVID-19.

The sample holds a few counts of this clone. The chain recombines TRBV5-1 with TRBJ1-1; tentatively, D is TRBD1 (5 bases). Germline V gene sequence: CDR1 SGHRS, CDR2 YFSETQ. V was shortened by 1 base and J by 3 bases, with 7 bases between the two germline ends. The CDR3 is 13 amino acids. The CDR3 is CASSLWGDTEAFF. DNA of the CDR3: TGCGCCAGCAGCTTGTGGGGGGACACTGAAGCTTTCTTT.

The CDR3 DNA follows: TGTGCCTGGAAGTGGACAGAGTTCTATGGCTACACCTTC. Its translation: CAWKWTEFYGYTF. The rearrangement links TRBV30 to TRBJ1-2; D is possibly TRBD1 (6 bases). V lost 4 bases and J 4 bases, leaving 13 bases between the germline ends. Looked up from germline, CDR1 is GTSNPN and CDR2 is SVGIG (reference sequence). This CDR3 contains 13 residues.

V gene TRBV19 combines with J gene TRBJ1-2; TRBD1 agrees at 10 bases. Losses at the gene ends were 9 bases for V and 5 bases for J; bases not matched to a gene: 12. The CDR3 contains 15 residues. The germline CDR1 and CDR2 sequences are LNHDA and SQIVND (reference sequence). The CDR3 is CASETGTGDFYGYTF. DNA of the CDR3: TGTGCCAGCGAGACCGGGACAGGGGACTTTTATGGCTACACCTTC.

This clone was detected only once. This chain links TRBV12-3 or TRBV12-4 with TRBJ1-2; TRBD1 agrees at 11 bases. Trimming at V came to 5 bases and at J to 6 bases, leaving 2 bases not matched to a gene. The CDR3 spans 13 residues. For the CDR3, the DNA is TGTGCCAGCAGTAAGGGACAGGGGGATGGCTACACCTTC. Protein: CASSKGQGDGYTF.

Regarding this clone: A far larger clone is one base from this, pointing to a likely read error. The V call is TRBV9, the J call TRBJ1-1, with 9 bases lining up with TRBD1. J was trimmed by 1 base and V by 4 bases; bases with no gene match: 2. Germline V gives CDR1 SGDLS, CDR2 YYNGEE. The CDR3 is 14 residues long. This chain's CDR3 is CASSLGQGNTEAFF. The CDR3 coding sequence is TGTGCCAGCAGCTTGGGACAGGGGAACACTGAAGCTTTCTTT.

The CDR3 nucleotides read TGCGCCAGCAGCTCCGGACAGGGTGGTCAGCCCCAGCATTTT. Translation: CASSSGQGGQPQHF. V gene TRBV5-1 combines with J gene TRBJ1-5; TRBD1 matches at 8 bases. The CDR3 runs 14 residues. Germline lookup yields CDR1 SGHRS and CDR2 YFSETQ. Trimming at V came to 3 bases and at J to 6 bases, leaving 5 bases not matched to a gene.

The chain carries TRBV9 and TRBJ1-1; 8 bases agree with TRBD1. J was trimmed by 8 bases and V by 5 bases; bases with no gene match: 14. CDR1 is SGDLS and CDR2 is YYNGEE in the germline V gene. This CDR3 comprises 15 residues. The CDR3 nucleotides read TGTGCCAGCAGTAGGGACAGGAGGTTCGCCGCCGAAGCTTTCTTT. Translating it yields CASSRDRRFAAEAFF.

The chain employs TRBV11-2 and TRBJ2-2; 8 bases fit TRBD1. The CDR3 spans 16 residues. Germline CDR1 and CDR2: SGHAT and FQNNGV. Trimming took 3 bases from V and 2 from J; bases not matched to a gene: 5. This CDR3 is CASSFGQGANTGELFF. CDR3 DNA sequence: TGTGCCAGCAGCTTTGGGCAGGGGGCTAACACCGGGGAGCTGTTTTTT.

The V gene is TRBV5-6, the J gene TRBJ1-2; D is perhaps TRBD1 (5 bases). The CDR3 is 14 amino acids. CDR1 and CDR2 from the germline V gene are SGHDT and YYEEEE. V was cut by 5 bases and J by 8 bases, with 19 bases left in between. CDR3 sequence reads: CASRAATAAEGYTF. The CDR3 nucleotides are TGTGCCAGCAGGGCGGCGACAGCCGCTGAGGGCTACACCTTC.

The chain uses TRBV6-5 and TRBJ1-6, with 7 bases identical to TRBD1. The CDR3 is 15 residues long. Germline-derived CDR1 and CDR2 are MNHEY and SVGAGI. V dropped 5 bases and J dropped 7; count of bases not matched to a gene: 8. CDR3 amino acids: CASSKTQGLNSPLHF. As DNA, the CDR3 is TGTGCCAGCAGTAAAACACAGGGGTTGAATTCACCCCTCCACTTT.

The rearrangement links TRBV12-5 to TRBJ2-1; TRBD2 aligns across 8 bases. Losses at the gene ends were 6 bases for V and 1 base for J; bases not matched to a gene: 5. Germline V gives CDR1 LGHNT, CDR2 FRNRAP. CDR3 size: 15 residues. CDR3 in DNA: TGTGCTAGTGGCTCAGCGGGAGAGTCCTACAATGAGCAGTTCTTC. This codes for CASGSAGESYNEQFF.

The chain combines TRBV19 with TRBJ1-4; D is unclear. The CDR3 totals 13 residues. With 3 bases removed from V and 6 bases from J, the gap between germline ends came to 8 bases. Germline CDR1 reads LNHDA; CDR2 reads SQIVND (reference sequence). DNA of the CDR3: TGTGCCAGTAGTATCAATTCCCATGAAAAACTGTTTTTT. Protein sequence: CASSINSHEKLFF.

The chain couples TRBV19 to TRBJ2-7; D unresolved. The germline CDR1 and CDR2 sequences are LNHDA and SQIVND (reference sequence). V was clipped by 5 bases and J by 2 bases, with 10 bases between them. There are 13 residues in the CDR3. The CDR3 spells CASSLAVTYEQYF. The CDR3 DNA reads TGTGCCAGTAGTCTCGCGGTAACCTACGAGCAGTACTTC.

A few counts support this clone. V and J are TRBV30 and TRBJ2-7; the D is unclear. The CDR3 has 13 amino acids. CDR1 and CDR2 (germline): GTSNPN, SVGIG (reference sequence). With 3 bases removed from V and 0 bases from J, the gap between germline ends came to 9 bases. CDR3 bases: TGTGCCTGGAGCGGCGAGGTCTCCTACGAGCAGTACTTC. Protein sequence: CAWSGEVSYEQYF.

The chain has TRBV11-3 and TRBJ2-5; no firm D call. V dropped 3 bases and J dropped 4 bases, with 6 bases sitting between them. Germline V gene lookup returns CDR1 SGHNT and CDR2 YENEEA. The CDR3 has 12 amino acids. The CDR3 sequence is CASSFHPETQYF. CDR3 nucleotide sequence: TGTGCCAGCAGCTTCCATCCAGAGACCCAGTACTTC.

The CDR3 region is CASSPLLGDGYTF. CDR3 DNA: TGTGCCAGCTCACCACTGTTAGGGGATGGCTACACCTTC. The rearrangement uses TRBV18 and TRBJ1-2; D possibly corresponds to TRBD1 (5 bases). Trimming cost V 1 base and J 6 bases, with 9 bases left between them. CDR3 length: 13 residues. The germline V gene has CDR1 KGHSH and CDR2 LQKENI. The variable domain in full, with the rest retrieved from reference TRBV18 and TRBJ1-2, is NAGVMQNPRHLVRRRGQEARLRCSPMKGHSHVYWYRQLPEEGLKFMVYLQKENIIDESGMPKERFSAEFPKEGPSILRIQQVVRGDSAAYFCASSPLLGDGYTFGSGTRLTVV.

The chain uses TRBV4-2 and TRBJ2-3; 7 nucleotides match TRBD2. The junction had 6 bases not matched to a gene; V was cut back by 4 bases and J by 2 bases. Germline V CDR1 and CDR2: LGHNA, YNFKEQ. The CDR3 covers 15 residues. The CDR3 DNA reads TGTGCCAGCAGCCCTAAAGCGGGAACCACAGATACGCAGTATTTT. Translating it yields CASSPKAGTTDTQYF.

V is TRBV30 and J is TRBJ2-7; a weak D match, TRBD1 (6 bases). This CDR3 spans 14 amino acids. Deletions cut 1 base from V and 1 base from J, with 11 bases between. Germline CDR1 and CDR2: GTSNPN and SVGIG (reference sequence). The CDR3 DNA reads as TGTGCCTGGAGTGCCTACAGGGCTTCCTACGAGCAGTACTTC. Amino acids: CAWSAYRASYEQYF.

The rearrangement joins TRBV18 to TRBJ1-1, with D unresolved. Per the germline V gene, CDR1 is KGHSH and CDR2 is LQKENI. The germline V and J ends were trimmed by 0 bases and 1 base, with 9 bases remaining between them. The CDR3 length is 15 residues. Here the CDR3 reads CASSPPSRRNTEAFF. The CDR3 nucleotides read TGTGCCAGCTCACCACCGTCTCGGAGGAACACTGAAGCTTTCTTT.

This sequence joins TRBV6-5 and TRBJ1-1, with 7 nucleotides matching TRBD1. Unmatched junction bases numbered 6, after V lost 5 bases and J lost 0 bases. Germline V lookup: CDR1 MNHEY, CDR2 SVGAGI. The length of the CDR3 is 15 residues. In nucleotides, the CDR3 is TGTGCCAGCAGTACCACAGGGGCTTTGAACACTGAAGCTTTCTTT. It specifies CASSTTGALNTEAFF.